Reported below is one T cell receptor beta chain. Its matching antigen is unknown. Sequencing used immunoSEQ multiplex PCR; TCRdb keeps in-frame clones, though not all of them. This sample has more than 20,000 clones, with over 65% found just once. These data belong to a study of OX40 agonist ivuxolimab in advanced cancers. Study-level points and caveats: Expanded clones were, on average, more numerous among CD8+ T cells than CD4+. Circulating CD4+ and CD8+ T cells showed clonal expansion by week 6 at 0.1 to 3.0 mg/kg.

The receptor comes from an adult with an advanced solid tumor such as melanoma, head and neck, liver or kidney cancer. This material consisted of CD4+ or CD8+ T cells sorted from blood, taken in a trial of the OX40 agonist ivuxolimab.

CDR3 sequence (DNA): TGTGCCAGCAGCTTAGGGAGGGACAGCTCCTACGAGCAGTACTTC. This encodes CASSLGRDSSYEQYF. The V call is TRBV9, the J call TRBJ2-7, with D tentatively TRBD1 or TRBD2 (7 bases each). Germline CDR1 SGDLS, CDR2 YYNGEE. The CDR3 has 15 residues. The V and J ends lost 4 bases and 0 bases respectively, with 14 bases between them. The variable domain in full, with the rest retrieved from reference TRBV9 and TRBJ2-7, is DSGVTQTPKHLITATGQRVTLRCSPRSGDLSVYWYQQSLDQGLQFLIQYYNGEERAKGNILERFSAQQFPDLHSELNLSSLELGDSALYFCASSLGRDSSYEQYFGPGTRLTVT.